Listed below are T cell receptor beta chains from one sample, sequenced in a study of blood T cell repertoires in COVID-19. Clones were read by immunoSEQ multiplex PCR, and TCRdb kept only the in-frame ones, dropping some. The data show around 210,000 clones, about 90% seen once. Sequenced material: peripheral blood. The receptors were sampled from an older woman with acute or convalescent COVID-19. Each CDR3 is given with its conserved first and last residue. The D gene is left open where the match is weak. A clone size is listed for some rows: how often the clone was seen (once, few, many), or a class if it is expanded.

D	J	size	length	V	DNA	CDR3
TRBD1	TRBJ2-7	NA	16	TRBV27	TGTGCCAGCAGTTTATCTTGGACAGGGGCTACCTACGAGCAGTACTTC	CASSLSWTGATYEQYF
NA	TRBJ1-5	few	15	TRBV4-1	TGCGCCAGCAGCCAAGGCCACGACAGTAATCAGCCCCAGCATTTT	CASSQGHDSNQPQHF
TRBD1	TRBJ2-7	NA	15	TRBV20-1	TGCAGTGCTAGTGATAGGACAGGGCCAGGCGACGAGCAGTACTTC	CSASDRTGPGDEQYF
TRBD1	TRBJ1-5	NA	15	TRBV5-6	TGTGCCAGCAGCTTGGGACAGGGGTCGATCAGGACCCAGCATTTT	CASSLGQGSIRTQHF
TRBD2	TRBJ2-1	NA	15	TRBV5-1	TGCGCCAGCAGCTTGGGGGCTAGCGGCTACAATGAGCAGTTCTTC	CASSLGASGYNEQFF
TRBD1	TRBJ2-7	NA	15	TRBV10-2	TGCGCCAGCAGTGAGTGGAACAGGGGGACCTACGAGCAGTACTTC	CASSEWNRGTYEQYF
NA	TRBJ1-1	NA	14	TRBV12-5	TGTGCTAGTGGACTCGACAGACAGAACACTGAAGCTTTCTTT	CASGLDRQNTEAFF
NA	TRBJ2-2	NA	15	TRBV27	TGTGCCAGCAAAACCAACAGGGTTCCCACCGGGGAGCTGTTTTTT	CASKTNRVPTGELFF
NA	TRBJ2-3	NA	17	TRBV21-1	TGTGCCAGCAGCAAAAAAGGGGCCAGAGGCCGCACAGATACGCAGTATTTT	CASSKKGARGRTDTQYF
TRBD2	TRBJ2-1	NA	15	TRBV6-4	TGTGCCAGCAGTGTGGCTAGCGGGGGTGAAGATGAGCAGTTCTTC	CASSVASGGEDEQFF
TRBD1	TRBJ1-1	NA	14	TRBV5-6	TGTGCCAGCAGCGCCCGGGACAGGCGCACTGAAGCTTTCTTT	CASSARDRRTEAFF
NA	TRBJ1-1	NA	13	TRBV2	TGTGCCAGCAGTGAAGTAGAGGACACTGAAGCTTTCTTT	CASSEVEDTEAFF
NA	TRBJ1-6	NA	15	TRBV6-1	TGTGCCAGCAGTGAAGCGGGCAGGGTAAATTCACCCCTCCACTTT	CASSEAGRVNSPLHF